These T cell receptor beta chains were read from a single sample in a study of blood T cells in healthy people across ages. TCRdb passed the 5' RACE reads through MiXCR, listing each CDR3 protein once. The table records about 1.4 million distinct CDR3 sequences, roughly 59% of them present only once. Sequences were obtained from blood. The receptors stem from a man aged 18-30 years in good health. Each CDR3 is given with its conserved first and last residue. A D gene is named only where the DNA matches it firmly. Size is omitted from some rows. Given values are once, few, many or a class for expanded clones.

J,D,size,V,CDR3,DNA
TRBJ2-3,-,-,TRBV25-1,CASSTGIRGLPTDTQYF,TGTGCCAGCAGTACGGGAATCAGGGGACTCCCCACAGATACGCAGTATTTT
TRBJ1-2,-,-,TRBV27,CASSPSGGVWNYGYTF,TGTGCCAGCAGTCCATCCGGGGGGGTGTGGAACTATGGCTACACCTTC
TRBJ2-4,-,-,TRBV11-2,CASSPRGGRAENIQYF,TGTGCCAGCAGCCCCCGAGGGGGTAGGGCTGAAAACATTCAGTACTTC
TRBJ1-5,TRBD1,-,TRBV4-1,CASSQGPVAGTGANQPQHF,TGCGCCAGCAGCCAAGGACCAGTGGCGGGGACAGGGGCAAATCAGCCCCAGCATTTT
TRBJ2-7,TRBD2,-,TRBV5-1,CASSRTSRPTTPFNPYNEQYF,TGCGCCAGCTCCAGGACTAGCAGGCCCACTACCCCATTCAACCCCTACAATGAGCAGTACTTC
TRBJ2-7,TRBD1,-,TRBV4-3,CASSQLTGGGYNEQYF,TGCGCCAGCAGCCAACTCACAGGGGGAGGCTACAATGAGCAGTACTTC
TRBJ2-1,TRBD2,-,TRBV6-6,CASNPLAGNYNEQFF,TGTGCCAGCAACCCACTAGCGGGTAACTACAATGAGCAGTTCTTC
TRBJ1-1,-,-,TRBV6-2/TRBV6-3,CASSYGRAVGRTEAFF,TGTGCCAGCAGTTACGGCAGGGCCGTCGGGAGGACTGAAGCTTTCTTT
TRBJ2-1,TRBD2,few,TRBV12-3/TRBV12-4,CASTLGASGRGYGGNEQFF,TGTGCCAGCACCCTCGGGGCTAGCGGGAGAGGATACGGAGGAAATGAGCAGTTCTTC
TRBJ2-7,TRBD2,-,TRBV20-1,CSARVRLADSYEQYF,TGCAGTGCTAGGGTTCGGCTAGCGGATTCCTACGAGCAGTACTTC
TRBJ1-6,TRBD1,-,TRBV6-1,CASSTDRGNSPPHF,TGTGCCAGCAGTACCGACAGGGGTAATTCACCCCCCCACTTT
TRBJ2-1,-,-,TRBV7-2,CASSLPTYYNEQFF,TGTGCCAGCAGCCTACCGACTTATTACAATGAGCAGTTCTTC
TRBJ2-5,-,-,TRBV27,CASRLQGYMETQYF,TGTGCCAGCAGACTCCAGGGTTATATGGAGACCCAGTACTTC
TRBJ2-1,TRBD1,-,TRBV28,CASSPQKLTGGAVVNEQFF,TGTGCCAGCAGCCCACAGAAACTCACAGGGGGCGCAGTGGTCAATGAGCAGTTCTTC
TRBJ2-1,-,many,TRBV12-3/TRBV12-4,CASRRTYNEQFF,TGTGCCAGCAGAAGGACGTACAATGAGCAGTTCTTC
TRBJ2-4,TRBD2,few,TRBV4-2,CASSLLGRGENIQYF,TGTGCCAGCAGCCTCTTGGGGCGGGGGGAAAACATTCAGTACTTC
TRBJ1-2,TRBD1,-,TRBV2,CASSESHRGPGGYTF,TGTGCCAGCAGTGAATCCCACAGGGGGCCAGGTGGCTACACCTTC
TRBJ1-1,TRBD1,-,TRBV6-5,CASRTGGNTEAFF,TGTGCCAGCAGGACAGGGGGGAACACTGAAGCTTTCTTT
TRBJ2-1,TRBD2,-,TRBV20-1,CSARVFSGGAYNEQFF,TGCAGTGCTAGAGTCTTCAGCGGGGGGGCGTACAATGAGCAGTTCTTC
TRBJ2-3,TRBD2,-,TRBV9,CASSSGRAGASDTDTQYF,TGTGCCAGCAGCTCAGGGAGAGCGGGGGCGTCTGACACAGATACGCAGTATTTT
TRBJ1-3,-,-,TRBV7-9,CASSSQMDSSGNTIYF,TGTGCCAGCAGCTCCCAGATGGATAGCTCTGGAAACACCATATATTTT
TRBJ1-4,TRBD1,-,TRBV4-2,CASSFTGGFEKLFF,TGTGCCAGCAGCTTCACAGGGGGCTTTGAAAAACTGTTTTTT
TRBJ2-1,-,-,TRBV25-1,CASSVVLGTYINEQFF,TGTGCCAGCAGTGTAGTGTTGGGGACTTATATAAATGAGCAGTTCTTC
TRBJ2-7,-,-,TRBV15,CATSGWRGPPYEQYF,TGTGCCACCAGCGGCTGGCGGGGGCCCCCCTACGAGCAGTACTTC
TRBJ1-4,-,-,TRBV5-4,CASSLADEEKLFF,TGTGCCAGCAGCTTGGCAGACGAGGAAAAACTGTTTTTT
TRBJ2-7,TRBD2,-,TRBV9,CASSGRAGVVEQYF,TGTGCCAGCAGCGGTCGAGCGGGAGTCGTCGAGCAGTACTTC
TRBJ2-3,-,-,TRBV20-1,CSATRKDTQYF,TGCAGCGCTACCAGAAAAGATACGCAGTATTTT
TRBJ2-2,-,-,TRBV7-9,CASSSSRADYNTGELFF,TGTGCCAGCAGCTCCTCGAGGGCAGACTATAACACCGGGGAGCTGTTTTTT
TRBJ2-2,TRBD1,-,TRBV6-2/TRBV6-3,CASSLRTGRFDTGELFF,TGTGCCAGCAGTTTGCGGACAGGGAGGTTTGACACCGGGGAGCTGTTTTTT
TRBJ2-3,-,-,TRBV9,CASSPRRAGSTDTQYF,TGTGCCAGCAGCCCCCGTAGGGCGGGGTCCACAGATACGCAGTATTTT
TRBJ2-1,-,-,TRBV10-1,CASSERRPNNEQFF,TGCGCCAGCAGTGAGAGAAGGCCGAACAATGAGCAGTTCTTC
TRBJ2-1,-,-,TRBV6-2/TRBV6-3,CASSPPKVGAYNEQFF,TGTGCCAGCAGTCCTCCCAAGGTGGGGGCCTACAATGAGCAGTTCTTC
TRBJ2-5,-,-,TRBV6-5,CASRDRGNWETQYF,TGTGCCAGCAGGGACCGGGGAAATTGGGAGACCCAGTACTTC
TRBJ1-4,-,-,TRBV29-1,CSVRPGADEKLFF,TGCAGCGTTCGGCCAGGGGCTGATGAAAAACTGTTTTTT
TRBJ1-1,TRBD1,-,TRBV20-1,CSARDQAGGGVLTEAFF,TGCAGTGCTAGAGATCAGGCAGGGGGCGGTGTTCTCACTGAAGCTTTCTTT
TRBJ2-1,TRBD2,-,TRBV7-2,CASSLAKLAGAHNEQFF,TGTGCCAGCAGCTTAGCTAAACTAGCGGGGGCGCACAATGAGCAGTTCTTC